This entry concerns a single T cell receptor beta chain. Trimming took 5 bases from V and 0 from J; bases not matched to a gene: 6. CDR3 length equals 15 residues. CDR1 and CDR2 from the germline V gene are SGHVS and FQNEAQ. This sample was included in a study of blood T cell repertoires in COVID-19. The wider study: Sites in the United States, Italy and Spain provided acute and convalescent COVID-19 samples. Nucleic acid was either cDNA or gDNA, and it came from T cells, B-cell-depleted T cells, or PBMCs.

In the original analysis: Amplifying reference gene primers gave estimates of nucleated cell counts. Using immunoSEQ multiplex PCR, the repertoire was profiled, and TCRdb retains in-frame clones only, with some absent. The V and J calls and clone size come from that table; D and trimming were worked out from the DNA. The table lists 150,000 to 160,000 clones, about 73% of them singletons. Sequenced input: peripheral blood. The source is an elderly man with acute or convalescent COVID-19. V and J are TRBV7-8 and TRBJ1-1; 7 positions match TRBD1. CDR3 in amino acids: CASSHPDRMNTEAFF. In DNA, the CDR3 is TGTGCCAGCAGCCACCCGGACAGGATGAACACTGAAGCTTTCTTT.